This T cell receptor beta chain was found in a study of shared T cell receptors in the human thymus. Some clones are missing from TCRdb's copy, which holds only in-frame ones; the method was immunoSEQ multiplex PCR. The data contain roughly 550,000 clones, approximately 80% of them singletons. The CDR3 length is 12 residues. The ends were cut back, 5 bases at V and 6 bases at J, with 8 bases in the middle. CDR1 is MNHEY and CDR2 is SMNVEV in the germline V gene (reference sequence). This clone was detected a few times. This same sample was also part of a study on human thymus T cells. That report notes: Resections that were taken during corrective heart surgery supplied the thymus tissue.

This clonotype was sampled from a boy in the first two years of life with a congenital heart defect. Sequenced sample: thymocytes. V is TRBV27 and J is TRBJ2-1; perhaps TRBD2 as D (5 bases). The chain's CDR3 is CASSRAGNEQFF. Written as DNA, the CDR3 is TGTGCCAGCAGTAGGGCGGGCAATGAGCAGTTCTTC.